A selection of T cell receptor beta chains follows, all from one sample in a study of healthy donors' naive CD4 and CD8 T cells. TCRdb reprocessed the reads with MiXCR, giving one entry per CDR3 protein. Found here are 200,000 or so distinct CDR3 sequences, about 76% of them singletons; the top ten hold approximately 2.5%. Material: naive CD4+ and CD8+ T cells sorted from blood, pooled from several donors. The source of these receptors is a pool of human donors in good health; the sample pools cells from several healthy donors. The CDR3 runs from the conserved cysteine through the conserved F or W. D genes are given only for firm matches. Size is stated for part of the rows, as once, few or many counts, or as a class when the clone is expanded.

cdr3_nt cdr3_aa j_call v_call d_call clone_size cdr3_length
TGCAGTGCTAGAGATCGGCAGGGCCTGGGGGAGCAGTACTTC CSARDRQGLGEQYF TRBJ2-7 TRBV20-1 NA NA 14
TGCAGTGCTGTCCGGGGCGGCAAGGAGACCCAGTACTTC CSAVRGGKETQYF TRBJ2-5 TRBV20-1 NA NA 13
TGTGCCAGTAGTATCGGACAGGGAAGAGGCAATGAGCAGTTCTTC CASSIGQGRGNEQFF TRBJ2-1 TRBV19 TRBD1 NA 15
TGTGCCAGCAGCCAAGACCTCGGCAGGGTAATTTCGAATGAGCAGTTCTTC CASSQDLGRVISNEQFF TRBJ2-1 TRBV4-2 NA NA 17
TGTGCCAGTAGTCACCGCGGACGCCCTGCTTCCTTC CASSHRGRPASF TRBJ2-7 TRBV19 NA NA 12
TGTGCCAGCAGACCGCAGGGGGCCGACGCTGAAGCTTTCTTT CASRPQGADAEAFF TRBJ1-1 TRBV5-4 TRBD1 NA 14
TGCAGCGCCCCGACAGGGGATGGCTACACCTTC CSAPTGDGYTF TRBJ1-2 TRBV29-1 TRBD1 NA 11
TGCAGTGCTAGACTAGCGGGAGTAAACGAGCAGTACTTC CSARLAGVNEQYF TRBJ2-7 TRBV20-1 TRBD2 few 13
TGTGCCAGCAGCCAAAGGCTAGCGGGGGAGGTCCCAGATACGCAGTATTTT CASSQRLAGEVPDTQYF TRBJ2-3 TRBV4-2 TRBD2 NA 17
TGTGCCAGTAGCTTGACTAGCGGGAGATCCCAAAACATTCAGTACTTC CASSLTSGRSQNIQYF TRBJ2-4 TRBV11-1 TRBD2 few 16
TGTGCCAGCAGTTCCCCTCTGGCCGAGACCCAGTACTTC CASSSPLAETQYF TRBJ2-5 TRBV12-3/TRBV12-4 NA NA 13
TGTGCCAGCAGTGGACCAGGGACTGACCGCTACAATGAGCAGTTCTTC CASSGPGTDRYNEQFF TRBJ2-1 TRBV2 NA NA 16
TGTGCCAGTAGTATGTTAGGCTACAACAATGAGCAGTTCTTC CASSMLGYNNEQFF TRBJ2-1 TRBV19 NA once 14
TGCAGCGTTGACCCTCCAGATACGCAGTATTTT CSVDPPDTQYF TRBJ2-3 TRBV29-1 NA NA 11
TGTGCCAGCAGTTTATTTGCAGATACGCAGTATTTT CASSLFADTQYF TRBJ2-3 TRBV12-3/TRBV12-4 NA few 12
TGTGCCAGCAGCTTTGGGACAGGGACCTATGGCTACACCTTC CASSFGTGTYGYTF TRBJ1-2 TRBV11-2 TRBD1 NA 14
TGCAGCGTTGAAGAGGGGCGTAACTTC CSVEEGRNF TRBJ2-1 TRBV29-1 NA NA 9
TGTGCCAGCAGTTACTTCGTCAGGGAAGGAGCCTTGGGTGGCTACACCTTC CASSYFVREGALGGYTF TRBJ1-2 TRBV6-6 NA NA 17
TGTGCCAGCAGTTCAAGACTAGCGGGAGGCCGCGGGAAGCTGTTTTTT CASSSRLAGGRGKLFF TRBJ2-2 TRBV11-3 TRBD2 NA 16
TGTGCCTGGAGACAAACTCTAGCTCACGAGCAGTACTTC CAWRQTLAHEQYF TRBJ2-7 TRBV30 NA NA 13
TGCAGTGCTGCAAGGACAGGGGCAGGGGTCTATGGCTACACCTTC CSAARTGAGVYGYTF TRBJ1-2 TRBV20-1 TRBD1 once 15
TGTGCCAGCAGGCAGGGCCCCCTGAACACTGAAGCTTTCTTT CASRQGPLNTEAFF TRBJ1-1 TRBV12-3/TRBV12-4 NA NA 14
TGTGCCACCAGCAGAGGAACAGGGCCCCTTGATGGCTACACCTTC CATSRGTGPLDGYTF TRBJ1-2 TRBV15 NA few 15
TGTGCCAGCAGTTACCGGGACCCCAGGCCAGCTTTCTTT CASSYRDPRPAFF TRBJ1-1 TRBV6-5 NA NA 13
TGTGCCAGCAGTGGGGGGATGGTCGGGGAGCTGTTTTTT CASSGGMVGELFF TRBJ2-2 TRBV6-5 NA NA 13
TGTGCCAGCAGTTTGACAGGGACATTTCTCCAGAACGTCCTGACTTTC CASSLTGTFLQNVLTF TRBJ2-6 TRBV6-5 TRBD1 NA 16
TGTGCCACCAGCAGGGTGGGGACTAGCGGCGATGAGCAGTTCTTC CATSRVGTSGDEQFF TRBJ2-1 TRBV15 TRBD2 NA 15
TGTGCCTGGAGAATTGGAGGTGGTAGCCGTGAAGCTTTCTTT CAWRIGGGSREAFF TRBJ1-1 TRBV30 NA NA 14
TGTGCCAGCAGTTATGGGCTCGGTGGCTACACCTTC CASSYGLGGYTF TRBJ1-2 TRBV6-5 NA few 12
TGTGCCAGCAGCTTGGAGGGCGGGACAGGACGCCACGAGCAGTACTTC CASSLEGGTGRHEQYF TRBJ2-7 TRBV5-6 TRBD1 NA 16
TGTGCCAGCAGTACGGGAAGAGGGGCTGGGGCCAACGTCCTGACTTTC CASSTGRGAGANVLTF TRBJ2-6 TRBV27 NA NA 16
TGTGCCAGTAGTATGGGACAGGGGTCACCCAACACCGGGGAGCTGTTTTTT CASSMGQGSPNTGELFF TRBJ2-2 TRBV19 TRBD1 NA 17
TGTACCAGCAGTCTAAGCCTCAATACGCAGTATTTT CTSSLSLNTQYF TRBJ2-3 TRBV12-3/TRBV12-4 NA NA 12
TGCAGTGCTAGAGATCTGGCTGGCGGCGAGACCCAGTACTTC CSARDLAGGETQYF TRBJ2-5 TRBV20-1 NA NA 14
TGCAGCGTTGAAGGAAAGGGAAGTTACTATGGCTACACCTTC CSVEGKGSYYGYTF TRBJ1-2 TRBV29-1 NA NA 14
TGTGCTAGTGGTTCGCCCACTGACAGATACAATGAGCAGTTCTTC CASGSPTDRYNEQFF TRBJ2-1 TRBV12-5 NA once 15
TGCAGCGTTGGAGGCGGTACAACTGAAGCTTTCTTT CSVGGGTTEAFF TRBJ1-1 TRBV29-1 NA NA 12
TGTGCCAGCAGTTTGGCGGGACCAGGCGGGACCCAGTACTTC CASSLAGPGGTQYF TRBJ2-5 TRBV27 NA few 14